This T cell receptor beta chain was identified during a study of blood T cell repertoires in COVID-19. This clone was seen a handful of times. In the study's own analysis: The authors estimated nucleated cell counts from reference gene primer amplification. The method was immunoSEQ multiplex PCR; TCRdb's version includes in-frame clones alone and lacks a portion of them. D and trimming were read from the DNA, whereas the V and J calls and clone size are those reported in that table. The sample shows about 110,000 clones, 60% to 80% of them seen only once. This CDR3 has 17 amino acids. V dropped 4 bases and J dropped 4; count of bases not matched to a gene: 10. CDR1 KGHSH and CDR2 LQKENI come from the germline V gene.

The sequenced material came from peripheral blood. The TCR comes from a human donor with acute or convalescent COVID-19. The donor label of this sample is uncertain. The chain uses TRBV18 and TRBJ2-5; the match to TRBD1 covers 12 bases. The CDR3 DNA reads TGTGCCAGCTCACAACTAGGGACAGGGGGCCGAGGAGAGACCCAGTACTTC. Its translation: CASSQLGTGGRGETQYF. The whole variable domain, remainder taken from reference TRBV18 and TRBJ2-5, is NAGVMQNPRHLVRRRGQEARLRCSPMKGHSHVYWYRQLPEEGLKFMVYLQKENIIDESGMPKERFSAEFPKEGPSILRIQQVVRGDSAAYFCASSQLGTGGRGETQYFGPGTRLLVL.